Listed below are T cell receptor beta chains from one sample, sequenced in a study of Ad26.COV2.S vaccination and SARS-CoV-2 variants. TCRdb's copy holds only in-frame clones and misses some; the assay was immunoSEQ multiplex PCR. The sample consists of a few hundred thousand clones, about 90% of them appearing once. The material was peripheral blood, obtained in a trial of Ad26.COV2.S vaccine versus placebo. The receptors stem from a person between 18 and 60 years old who received the Ad26.COV2.S COVID-19 vaccine or a placebo. Each CDR3 is given with its conserved first and last residue. Each record gives: CDR3 DNA, CDR3 protein, D gene, J gene, V gene. The D gene is left open where the match is weak.

cdr3_nt: TGTGCCAGCAGTATGTATGGCCCCTACAATGAGCAGTTCTTC; cdr3_aa: CASSMYGPYNEQFF; d_call: .; j_call: TRBJ2-1; v_call: TRBV28
cdr3_nt: TGCGCCAGCAGTGACTCGCTTAAAGGGACCTCAACTTCCTCTGGAAACACCATATATTTT; cdr3_aa: CASSDSLKGTSTSSGNTIYF; d_call: .; j_call: TRBJ1-3; v_call: TRBV10-1
cdr3_nt: TGCAGCGTTGTCGTAGGCAGGAACTATGGCTACACCTTC; cdr3_aa: CSVVVGRNYGYTF; d_call: .; j_call: TRBJ1-2; v_call: TRBV29-1
cdr3_nt: TGTGCCAGCAGTCCGGACAGCACTTCTGGGACCGGGGAGCTGTTTTTT; cdr3_aa: CASSPDSTSGTGELFF; d_call: .; j_call: TRBJ2-2; v_call: TRBV2
cdr3_nt: TGTGCCAGCAGTTCGACGGGGATCTTAGCCAAAAACATTCAGTACTTC; cdr3_aa: CASSSTGILAKNIQYF; d_call: .; j_call: TRBJ2-4; v_call: TRBV7-9
cdr3_nt: TGTGCCAGCAGTGTGGGGGCTAACTCACCCCTCCACTTT; cdr3_aa: CASSVGANSPLHF; d_call: .; j_call: TRBJ1-6; v_call: TRBV6-4
cdr3_nt: TGTGCCAGCAGCCAATCCGCCGGGACAGGGGGCGAAAAACTGTTTTTT; cdr3_aa: CASSQSAGTGGEKLFF; d_call: TRBD1; j_call: TRBJ1-4; v_call: TRBV14
cdr3_nt: TGCGCCAGCCTACCCCTAGCGGGGGGGCCACCTGAGCAGTTCTTC; cdr3_aa: CASLPLAGGPPEQFF; d_call: TRBD2; j_call: TRBJ2-1; v_call: TRBV5-1
cdr3_nt: TGTGCCAGCAGCGGAGTATATCACACTGAAGCTTTCTTT; cdr3_aa: CASSGVYHTEAFF; d_call: .; j_call: TRBJ1-1; v_call: TRBV28
cdr3_nt: TGTGCCAGCAGCCTCCCGGTGGGAGGGAGGGGGGCTGACGAGCAGTACTTC; cdr3_aa: CASSLPVGGRGADEQYF; d_call: .; j_call: TRBJ2-7; v_call: TRBV7-2
cdr3_nt: TGTGCCAGCAGCCAAGTAGCCGGGACAACTAGCACAGATACGCAGTATTTT; cdr3_aa: CASSQVAGTTSTDTQYF; d_call: .; j_call: TRBJ2-3; v_call: TRBV7-9